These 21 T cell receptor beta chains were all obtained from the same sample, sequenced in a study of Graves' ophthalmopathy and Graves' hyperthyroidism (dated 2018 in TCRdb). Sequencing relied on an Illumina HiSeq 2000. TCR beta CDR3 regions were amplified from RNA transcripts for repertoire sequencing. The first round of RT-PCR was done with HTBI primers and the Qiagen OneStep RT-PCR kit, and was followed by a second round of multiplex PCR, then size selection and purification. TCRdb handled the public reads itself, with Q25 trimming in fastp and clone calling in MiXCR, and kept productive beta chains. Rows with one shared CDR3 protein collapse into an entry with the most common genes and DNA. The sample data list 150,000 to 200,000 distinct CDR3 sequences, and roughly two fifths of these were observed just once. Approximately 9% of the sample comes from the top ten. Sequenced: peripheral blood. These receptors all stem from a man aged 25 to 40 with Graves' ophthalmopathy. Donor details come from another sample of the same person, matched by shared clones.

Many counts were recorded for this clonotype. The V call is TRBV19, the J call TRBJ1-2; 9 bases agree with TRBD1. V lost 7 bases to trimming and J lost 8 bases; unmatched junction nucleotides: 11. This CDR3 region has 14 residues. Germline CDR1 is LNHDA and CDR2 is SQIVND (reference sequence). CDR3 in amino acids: CASNLHTGGYGYTF. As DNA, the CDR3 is TGTGCCAGTAACCTTCATACAGGGGGCTACGGCTACACCTTC.

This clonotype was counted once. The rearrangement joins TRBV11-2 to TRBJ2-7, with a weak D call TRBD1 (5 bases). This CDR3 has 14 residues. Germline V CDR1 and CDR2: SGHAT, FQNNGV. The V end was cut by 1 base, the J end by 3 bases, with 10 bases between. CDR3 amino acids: CASSLGNQGYEQYF. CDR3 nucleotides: TGTGCCAGCAGCTTAGGTAACCAGGGCTACGAGCAGTACTTC. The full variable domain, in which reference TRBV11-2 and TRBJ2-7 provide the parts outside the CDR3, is EAGVAQSPRYKIIEKRQSVAFWCNPISGHATLYWYQQILGQGPKLLIQFQNNGVVDDSQLPKDRFSAERLKGVDSTLKIQPAKLEDSAVYLCASSLGNQGYEQYFGPGTRLTVT.

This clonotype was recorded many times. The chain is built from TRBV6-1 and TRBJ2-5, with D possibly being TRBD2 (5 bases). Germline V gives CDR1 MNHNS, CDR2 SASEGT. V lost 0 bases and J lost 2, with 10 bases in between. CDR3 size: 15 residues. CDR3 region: CASSEAPSRQETQYF. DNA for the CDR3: TGTGCCAGCAGTGAAGCCCCTAGCAGGCAAGAGACCCAGTACTTC.

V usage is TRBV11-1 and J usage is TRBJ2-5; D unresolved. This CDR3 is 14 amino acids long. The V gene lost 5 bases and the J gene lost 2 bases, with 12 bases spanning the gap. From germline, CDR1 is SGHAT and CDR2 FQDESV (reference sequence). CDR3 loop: CASSRRATQETQYF. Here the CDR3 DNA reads TGTGCCAGCAGCCGTAGGGCCACTCAAGAGACCCAGTACTTC.

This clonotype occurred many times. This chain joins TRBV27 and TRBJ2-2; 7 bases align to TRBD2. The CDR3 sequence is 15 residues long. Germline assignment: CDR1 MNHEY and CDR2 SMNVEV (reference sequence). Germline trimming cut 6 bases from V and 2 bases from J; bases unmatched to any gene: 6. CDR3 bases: TGTGCCAGCAGCTTGACTAGCCCAAACACCGGGGAGCTGTTTTTT. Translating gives CASSLTSPNTGELFF.

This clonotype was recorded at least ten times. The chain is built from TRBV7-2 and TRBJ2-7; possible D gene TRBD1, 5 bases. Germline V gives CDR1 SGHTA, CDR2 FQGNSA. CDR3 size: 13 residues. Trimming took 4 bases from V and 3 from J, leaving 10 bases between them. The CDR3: CASSSDTYYEQYF. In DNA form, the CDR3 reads TGTGCCAGCAGCTCGGACACCTACTACGAGCAGTACTTC.

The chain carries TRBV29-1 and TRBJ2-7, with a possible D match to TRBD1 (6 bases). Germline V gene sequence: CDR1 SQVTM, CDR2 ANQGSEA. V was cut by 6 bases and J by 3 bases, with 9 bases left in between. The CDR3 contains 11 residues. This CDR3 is CSVQQGYEQYF. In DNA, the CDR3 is TGCAGCGTACAACAGGGCTACGAGCAGTACTTC.

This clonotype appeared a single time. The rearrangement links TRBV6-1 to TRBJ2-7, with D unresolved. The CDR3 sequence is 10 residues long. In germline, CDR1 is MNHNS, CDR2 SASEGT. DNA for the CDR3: TGTGTGGCAGGATACTACGAGCAGTACTTC. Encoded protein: CVAGYYEQYF.

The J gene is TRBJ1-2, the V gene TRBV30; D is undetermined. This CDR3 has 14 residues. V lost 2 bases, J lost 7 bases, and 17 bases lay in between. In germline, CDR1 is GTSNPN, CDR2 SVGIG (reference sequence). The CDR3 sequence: CAWSRTVVIVGYTF. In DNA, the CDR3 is TGTGCCTGGAGTAGGACGGTAGTTATTGTTGGCTACACCTTC.

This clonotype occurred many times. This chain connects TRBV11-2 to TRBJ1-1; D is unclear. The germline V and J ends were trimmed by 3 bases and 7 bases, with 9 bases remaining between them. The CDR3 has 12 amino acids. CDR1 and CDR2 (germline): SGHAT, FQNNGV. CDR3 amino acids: CASSFRGDEAFF. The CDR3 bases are TGTGCCAGCAGCTTCCGTGGCGATGAAGCTTTCTTT.

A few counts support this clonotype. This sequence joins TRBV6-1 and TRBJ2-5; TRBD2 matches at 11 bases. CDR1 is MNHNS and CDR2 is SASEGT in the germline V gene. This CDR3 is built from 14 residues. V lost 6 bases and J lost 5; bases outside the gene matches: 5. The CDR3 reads CASRALAGGETQYF. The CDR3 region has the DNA TGTGCCAGCAGGGCTCTAGCGGGAGGTGAGACCCAGTACTTC.

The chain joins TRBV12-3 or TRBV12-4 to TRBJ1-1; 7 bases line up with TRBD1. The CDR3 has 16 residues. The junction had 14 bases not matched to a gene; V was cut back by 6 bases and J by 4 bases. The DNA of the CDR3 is TGTGCCAGCAGCCTCGACAGGGTGGGGAAAGGCACTGAAGCTTTCTTT. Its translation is CASSLDRVGKGTEAFF.

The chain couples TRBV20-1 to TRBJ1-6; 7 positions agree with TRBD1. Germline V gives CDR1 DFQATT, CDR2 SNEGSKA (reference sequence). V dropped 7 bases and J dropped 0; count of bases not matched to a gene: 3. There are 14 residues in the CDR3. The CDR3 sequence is CSVTGDSYNSPLHF. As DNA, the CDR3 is TGCAGTGTTACAGGGGACTCCTATAATTCACCCCTCCACTTT.

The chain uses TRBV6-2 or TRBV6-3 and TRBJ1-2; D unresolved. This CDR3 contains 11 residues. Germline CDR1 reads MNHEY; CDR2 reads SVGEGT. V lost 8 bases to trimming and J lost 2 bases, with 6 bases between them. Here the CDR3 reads CASGGNYGYTF. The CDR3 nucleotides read TGTGCCAGCGGAGGGAACTATGGCTACACCTTC.

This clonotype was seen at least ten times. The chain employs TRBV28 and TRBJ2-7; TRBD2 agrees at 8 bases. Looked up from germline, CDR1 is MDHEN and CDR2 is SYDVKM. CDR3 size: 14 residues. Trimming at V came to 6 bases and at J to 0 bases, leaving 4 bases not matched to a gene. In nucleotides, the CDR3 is TGTGCCAGCAGGATTAGCGGGACCTCCTACGAGCAGTACTTC. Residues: CASRISGTSYEQYF.

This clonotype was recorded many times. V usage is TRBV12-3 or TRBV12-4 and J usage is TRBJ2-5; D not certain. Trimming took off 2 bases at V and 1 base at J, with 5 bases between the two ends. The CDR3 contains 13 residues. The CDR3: CASSLNSQETQYF. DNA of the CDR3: TGTGCCAGCAGTTTAAACAGCCAAGAGACCCAGTACTTC.

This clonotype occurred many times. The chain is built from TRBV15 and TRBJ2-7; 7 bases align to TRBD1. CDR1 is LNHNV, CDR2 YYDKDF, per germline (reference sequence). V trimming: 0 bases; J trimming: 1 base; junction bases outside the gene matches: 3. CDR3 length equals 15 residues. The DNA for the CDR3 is TGTGCCACCAGCAGAGATTTGGGACAGTCCTACGAGCAGTACTTC. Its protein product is CATSRDLGQSYEQYF.

This CDR3 is CASSLDGQGFEQYF. CDR3 bases: TGTGCCAGCAGTTTAGATGGACAGGGATTCGAGCAGTACTTC. J is TRBJ2-7 and V is TRBV12-3 or TRBV12-4, with TRBD1 matching 8 bases. After removal of 1 base from V and 6 bases from J, the junction contained 5 bases not matched to a gene. This CDR3 has 14 residues.

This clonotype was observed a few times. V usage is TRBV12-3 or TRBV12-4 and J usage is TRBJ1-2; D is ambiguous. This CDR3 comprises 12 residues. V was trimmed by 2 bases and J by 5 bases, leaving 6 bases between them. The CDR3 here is CASSLQAYGYTF. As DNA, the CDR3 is TGTGCCAGCAGTTTACAGGCATATGGCTACACCTTC.

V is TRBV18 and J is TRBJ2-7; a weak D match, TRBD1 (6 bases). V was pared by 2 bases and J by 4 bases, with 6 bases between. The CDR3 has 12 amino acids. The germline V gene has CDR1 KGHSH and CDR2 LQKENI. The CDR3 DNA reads TGTGCCAGCTCACCAGGACAGTACGAGCAGTACTTC. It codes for CASSPGQYEQYF.

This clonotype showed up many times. CDR3 amino acids: CASAVRSGPYEQYF. The CDR3 DNA reads as TGTGCCAGCGCTGTTCGTAGCGGCCCCTACGAGCAGTACTTC. V gene TRBV28 combines with J gene TRBJ2-7; D perhaps matches TRBD2 (6 bases). The CDR3 consists of 14 residues. Germline values: CDR1 MDHEN, CDR2 SYDVKM. The V gene lost 8 bases and the J gene lost 2 bases, with 16 bases spanning the gap.